One T cell receptor beta chain is described in this entry. Its cognate antigen is unknown. This specimen includes other DNA sequences encoding the same CDR3. This table comes from immunoSEQ multiplex PCR, and its TCRdb copy is limited to in-frame clones, with some not included. The table has over a million clones, approximately 80% seen once. These data originate in a study of shared clonotypes between healthy human individuals. Study-wide context: Two women and three men aged 18 to 49 served as donors.

CD4+ cells underwent separation, giving CD45RA+ naive and CD45RA-negative memory subsets. Study results and caveats: Rarefaction exposed incomplete sorted-subset sequencing despite large depth. Non-shared clonotypes had lower generation probabilities than those shared by all four donors.

The sequence was obtained from a man in his late teens or twenties in good health. Some clones in this sample may be carry-over from other donors' samples. Sequences were obtained from memory CD4+ T cells from PBMCs. The sample's subset: CD45RA-negative fraction.

The CDR3 DNA reads TGTGCCTGGAGTCTTGGCCCTAATCAGCCCCAGCATTTT. Translated: CAWSLGPNQPQHF. This chain joins TRBV30 and TRBJ1-5; D is unclear. Germline lookup yields CDR1 GTSNPN and CDR2 SVGIG (reference sequence). Trimming cost V 2 bases and J 4 bases, with 9 bases left between them. CDR3 length: 13 amino acids. The complete variable domain, with remaining parts taken from reference TRBV30 and TRBJ1-5, reads SQTIHQWPATLVQPVGSPLSLECTVEGTSNPNLYWYRQAAGRGLQLLFYSVGIGQISSEVPQNLSASRPQDRQFILSSKKLLLSDSGFYLCAWSLGPNQPQHFGDGTRLSIL.